The 23 T cell receptor beta chains below all came from one sample that was sequenced in a study of Graves' ophthalmopathy and Graves' hyperthyroidism. Transcripts of RNA were the source for amplifying TCR beta CDR3 regions. Scientists carried out first-round RT-PCR using HTBI primers and then a second-round multiplex PCR. Each CDR3 protein gets one entry after TCRdb re-called the multiplex PCR reads with MiXCR. The table has 300,000 to 350,000 distinct CDR3 sequences, about 17% seen once; the top ten hold 9% to 15%. Sequenced: peripheral blood. These TCRs come from an adult man with Graves' ophthalmopathy.

The sample holds many counts of this clonotype. V and J are TRBV2 and TRBJ1-5, with 8 nucleotides matching TRBD1. Germline V gene sequence: CDR1 SNHLY, CDR2 FYNNEI. This CDR3 contains 15 residues. The trim removed 5 bases at V and 2 bases at J, leaving 5 bases unmatched. The CDR3 region is CASSLDRVGNQPQHF. The CDR3 DNA is TGTGCCAGCAGTTTGGACAGGGTTGGCAATCAGCCCCAGCATTTT.

This clonotype was seen ten or more times. This rearrangement joins TRBV20-1 to TRBJ1-2; D is undetermined. In germline, CDR1 is DFQATT, CDR2 SNEGSKA (reference sequence). This CDR3 contains 16 residues. Trimming shortened V by 0 bases and J by 4 bases, and 18 bases separated the two germline ends. The CDR3 region is CSAREMGREQLYGYTF. The CDR3 coding sequence is TGCAGTGCTAGAGAGATGGGCCGGGAGCAACTCTATGGCTACACCTTC.

This clonotype was counted many times. The gene calls are TRBV4-1 and TRBJ2-7; TRBD2 matches at 7 bases. The CDR3 is made up of 15 amino acids. The germline gives CDR1 MGHRA, CDR2 YSYEKL. The junction had 11 bases not matched to a gene; V was cut back by 3 bases and J by 6 bases. CDR3 protein: CASSQTGTGGGEQYF. The CDR3 DNA reads TGCGCCAGCAGCCAGACCGGGACGGGGGGAGGCGAGCAGTACTTC.

The genes are TRBV4-1 and TRBJ2-1; D is perhaps TRBD1 or TRBD2 (5 bases each). The length of the CDR3 is 16 residues. Germline loops: CDR1 MGHRA, CDR2 YSYEKL. V shed 5 bases and J shed 10 bases, with 24 bases lying between them. CDR3 loop: CASSSAVGDRLLEQFF. For the CDR3, the DNA is TGCGCCAGCAGCTCGGCCGTAGGGGACCGGCTTTTGGAGCAGTTCTTC.

This clonotype was seen repeatedly, ten times or more. The V call is TRBV12-3 or TRBV12-4, the J call TRBJ1-6; D might be TRBD1 (5 bases). CDR3 size: 14 residues. V lost 4 bases and J 6 bases, leaving 10 bases between the germline ends. The CDR3 nucleotides are TGTGCCAGCAGTTCGGGACGGAGTAATTCACCCCTCCACTTT. Protein sequence: CASSSGRSNSPLHF.

This clonotype was observed at least ten times. V is TRBV20-1 and J is TRBJ2-4; 9 nucleotides align to TRBD2. Losses at the gene ends were 6 bases for V and 7 bases for J; bases not matched to a gene: 7. CDR1 is DFQATT, CDR2 SNEGSKA, per germline (reference sequence). CDR3 length: 13 residues. CDR3 loop: CSAAPGLANIQYF. The CDR3 bases are TGCAGTGCCGCACCGGGACTAGCTAACATTCAGTACTTC.

This clonotype was counted at least ten times. The chain links TRBV20-1 to TRBJ1-5; the D gene is possibly TRBD1 (6 bases). Germline V gene data show CDR1 as DFQATT and CDR2 as SNEGSKA (reference sequence). This CDR3 contains 16 residues. Trimming pared 0 bases from V and 7 bases from J, leaving 19 bases between. The CDR3 DNA follows: TGCAGTGCTAGAGATAAGGGGGTTATGGTAAGACAGCCCCAGCATTTT. It codes for CSARDKGVMVRQPQHF.

This clonotype was detected many times. The chain couples TRBV10-3 to TRBJ1-6; 10 nucleotides agree with TRBD1. J gave up 10 bases and V 11 bases, and 11 bases lay outside the gene matches. The germline gives CDR1 ENHRY, CDR2 SYGVKD. This CDR3 is 14 amino acids long. The CDR3 loop is CAAQGQGKESPLHF. The CDR3 nucleotides read TGTGCCGCCCAGGGACAGGGGAAAGAATCACCCCTCCACTTT.

This clonotype was seen repeatedly, ten times or more. This chain links TRBV6-5 with TRBJ2-5; 7 bases are shared with TRBD2. V was clipped by 6 bases and J by 5 bases; unmatched bases: 12. This CDR3 spans 15 amino acids. CDR1 is MNHEY and CDR2 is SVGAGI in the germline V gene. The DNA for the CDR3 is TGTGCCAGCAGCGCGGGAGAGCGACCTTTGGAGACCCAGTACTTC. Protein: CASSAGERPLETQYF.

At least ten counts were recorded for this clonotype. This chain joins TRBV30 and TRBJ1-5; D is ambiguous. In germline, CDR1 is GTSNPN, CDR2 SVGIG (reference sequence). Trimming stripped 3 bases from V and 2 bases from J, with 8 bases between. The CDR3 has 13 residues. Here the CDR3 reads CAWRGMGNQPQHF. DNA for the CDR3: TGTGCCTGGAGAGGGATGGGCAATCAGCCCCAGCATTTT.

This clonotype was detected ten times or more. This chain uses TRBV5-5 with TRBJ2-7; D possibly matches TRBD1 or TRBD2 (5 bases each). Per germline, CDR1 SGHKS and CDR2 YYEKEE (reference sequence). V was trimmed by 4 bases and J by 6 bases, leaving 14 bases between them. CDR3 length equals 13 residues. CDR3 loop: CASSLADSSEQYF. Here the CDR3 DNA reads TGTGCCAGCAGCCTAGCTGACAGTTCCGAGCAGTACTTC.

There are many counts of this clonotype. CDR3: CASSPVVGETQYF. The DNA for the CDR3 is TGTGCCAGCTCACCAGTTGTGGGGGAGACCCAGTACTTC. The chain joins TRBV18 to TRBJ2-5, with D hard to call. CDR3 length: 13 residues. V lost 2 bases to trimming and J lost 5 bases, with 9 bases between them. Germline V gene lookup returns CDR1 KGHSH and CDR2 LQKENI.

This clonotype was counted many times. The chain uses TRBV20-1 and TRBJ1-2; a weak D match, TRBD1 (6 bases). Germline assignment: CDR1 DFQATT and CDR2 SNEGSKA (reference sequence). CDR3 size: 14 residues. V was pared by 3 bases and J by 4 bases, with 15 bases between. In DNA form, the CDR3 reads TGCAGTGCTAGTATACCGGGGGCGGGCTATGGCTACACCTTC. Protein sequence: CSASIPGAGYGYTF.

The chain carries TRBV12-3 or TRBV12-4 and TRBJ1-5; no definite D call. V was cut by 5 bases and J by 7 bases, with 12 bases left in between. The CDR3 extends over 13 amino acids. The CDR3 DNA reads TGTGCCAGCAGTCAAGGGCTGAGGCAGCCCCAGCATTTT. As protein: CASSQGLRQPQHF.

This clonotype came up many times. The chain's CDR3 is CASRVTGNTEAFF. The CDR3 coding sequence is TGTGCCAGCAGGGTGACAGGGAACACTGAAGCTTTCTTT. The chain uses TRBV6-5 and TRBJ1-1; D possibly corresponds to TRBD1 (6 bases). This CDR3 comprises 13 residues. CDR1 and CDR2 from the germline V gene are MNHEY and SVGAGI. The V gene lost 6 bases and the J gene lost 1 base, with 9 bases spanning the gap.

This clonotype was found many times. The gene calls are TRBV5-1 and TRBJ2-7; tentatively, D is TRBD1 or TRBD2 (6 bases each). Germline V gene lookup returns CDR1 SGHRS and CDR2 YFSETQ. The CDR3 loop spans 14 amino acids. V was pared by 0 bases and J by 4 bases, with 11 bases between. CDR3 bases: TGCGCCAGCAGCTTGGGCGGGACAACTTACGAGCAGTACTTC. Its translation: CASSLGGTTYEQYF. The whole variable domain, remainder taken from reference TRBV5-1 and TRBJ2-7, is KAGVTQTPRYLIKTRGQQVTLSCSPISGHRSVSWYQQTPGQGLQFLFEYFSETQRNKGNFPGRFSGRQFSNSRSEMNVSTLELGDSALYLCASSLGGTTYEQYFGPGTRLTVT.

This clonotype occurred many times. This chain links TRBV19 with TRBJ1-1, with D possibly TRBD1 on 6 matching bases. V was pared by 10 bases and J by 8 bases, with 17 bases between. The CDR3 consists of 12 residues. Germline-derived CDR1 and CDR2 are LNHDA and SQIVND (reference sequence). In DNA form, the CDR3 reads TGTGCCACTTCAAGGGGAGACAGGGAAGCTTTCTTT. Amino acid sequence: CATSRGDREAFF.

This clonotype was seen repeatedly, ten times or more. Possible read error: a much larger clone is one base away. The CDR3 sequence: CASSELETQYF. CDR3 coding DNA: TGTGCCAGCAGTGAACTGGAGACCCAGTACTTC. V and J are TRBV6-1 and TRBJ2-5; no definite D call. There are 11 residues in the CDR3. V was trimmed by 2 bases and J by 5 bases, leaving 3 bases between them. Germline V lookup: CDR1 MNHNS, CDR2 SASEGT.

This clonotype was observed many times. The chain links TRBV6-1 to TRBJ2-2; 7 positions match TRBD1. Germline CDR1 MNHNS, CDR2 SASEGT. The junction had 8 bases not matched to a gene; V was cut back by 8 bases and J by 5 bases. This CDR3 spans 14 amino acids. The CDR3 reads CASFRDSPTGELFF. The CDR3 DNA follows: TGTGCCAGCTTTAGGGACAGTCCGACCGGGGAGCTGTTTTTT.

In its sample, this clonotype was seen many times. The chain employs TRBV20-1 and TRBJ2-7, with 10 bases identical to TRBD1. CDR3 length: 14 amino acids. Looked up from germline, CDR1 is DFQATT and CDR2 is SNEGSKA (reference sequence). The junction had 4 bases not matched to a gene; V was cut back by 2 bases and J by 3 bases. The CDR3, as DNA: TGCAGTGCTAGAACCGGGACAGGGGACTACGAGCAGTACTTC. It specifies CSARTGTGDYEQYF.

The table lists this clonotype with a few counts. The genes are TRBV30 and TRBJ1-4, with D unresolved. Germline loops: CDR1 GTSNPN, CDR2 SVGIG (reference sequence). Trimming stripped 0 bases from V and 4 bases from J, with 9 bases between. The CDR3 length is 14 residues. CDR3 sequence reads: CAWSVYSLNEKLFF. CDR3 in DNA: TGTGCCTGGAGTGTATACAGCCTTAATGAAAAACTGTTTTTT. Based on the CDR3 plus reference TRBV30 and TRBJ1-4, the full variable domain is SQTIHQWPATLVQPVGSPLSLECTVEGTSNPNLYWYRQAAGRGLQLLFYSVGIGQISSEVPQNLSASRPQDRQFILSSKKLLLSDSGFYLCAWSVYSLNEKLFFGSGTQLSVL.

In the case of this clonotype: Mismatch with germline at one junction end may stem from a read error. This sequence joins TRBV20-1 and TRBJ2-7; TRBD2 agrees at 7 bases. Germline V lookup: CDR1 DFQATT, CDR2 SNEGSKA (reference sequence). The CDR3 has 16 amino acids. CDR3 sequence (DNA): TGCAGTGCTAGAGGCGGGACTATCTATAGCCCCTACGAGCAGTGCTTC. The encoded protein is CSARGGTIYSPYEQCF.

This clonotype has at least ten counts. J is TRBJ1-2 and V is TRBV2; TRBD1 is a possible D gene (5 bases). The germline gives CDR1 SNHLY, CDR2 FYNNEI. The CDR3 covers 15 residues. The CDR3 reads CALPGTGASNYGYTF. The DNA of the CDR3 is TGTGCTTTGCCGGGCACAGGCGCATCTAACTATGGCTACACCTTC.